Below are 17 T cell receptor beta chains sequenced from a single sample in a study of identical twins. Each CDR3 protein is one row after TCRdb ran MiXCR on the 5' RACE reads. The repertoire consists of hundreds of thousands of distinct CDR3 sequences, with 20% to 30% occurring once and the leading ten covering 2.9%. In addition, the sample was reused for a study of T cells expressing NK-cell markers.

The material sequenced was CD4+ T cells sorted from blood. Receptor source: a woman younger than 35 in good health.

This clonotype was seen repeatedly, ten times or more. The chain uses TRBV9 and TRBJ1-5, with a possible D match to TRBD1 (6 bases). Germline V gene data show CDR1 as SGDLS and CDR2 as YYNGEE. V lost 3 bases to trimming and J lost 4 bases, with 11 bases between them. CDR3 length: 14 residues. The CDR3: CASSAGQRNQPQHF. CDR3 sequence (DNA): TGTGCCAGCAGCGCCGGACAGCGTAATCAGCCCCAGCATTTT.

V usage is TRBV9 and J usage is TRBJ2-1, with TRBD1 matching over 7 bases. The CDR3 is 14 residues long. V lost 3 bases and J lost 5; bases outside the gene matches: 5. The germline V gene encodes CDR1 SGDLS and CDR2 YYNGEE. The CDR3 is CASSAGQRDNEQFF. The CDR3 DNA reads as TGTGCCAGCAGCGCGGGACAGAGGGACAATGAGCAGTTCTTC.

CDR3 coding DNA: TGTGCCAGCAGCCTAAGCGGGAGTCTCTCTGGGGCCAACGTCCTGACTTTC. Encoded protein: CASSLSGSLSGANVLTF. The rearrangement links TRBV7-9 to TRBJ2-6; 8 bases are a match to TRBD2. With 5 bases clipped from V and 0 bases from J, the junction kept 6 bases outside the gene matches. Germline-derived CDR1 and CDR2 are SEHNR and FQNEAQ (reference sequence). The CDR3 has 17 residues.

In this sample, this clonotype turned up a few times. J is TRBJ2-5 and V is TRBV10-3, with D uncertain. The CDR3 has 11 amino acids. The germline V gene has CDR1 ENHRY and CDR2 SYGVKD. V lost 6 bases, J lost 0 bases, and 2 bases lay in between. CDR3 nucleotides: TGTGCCATCAGCAACCAAGAGACCCAGTACTTC. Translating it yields CAISNQETQYF.

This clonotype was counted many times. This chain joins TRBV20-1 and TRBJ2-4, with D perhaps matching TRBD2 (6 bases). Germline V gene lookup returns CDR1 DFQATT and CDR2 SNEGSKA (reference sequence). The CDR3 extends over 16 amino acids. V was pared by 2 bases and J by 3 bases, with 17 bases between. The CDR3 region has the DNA TGCAGTGCTAGAAGGCAGGGAGGTTTAGTCAAAAACATTCAGTACTTC. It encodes CSARRQGGLVKNIQYF.

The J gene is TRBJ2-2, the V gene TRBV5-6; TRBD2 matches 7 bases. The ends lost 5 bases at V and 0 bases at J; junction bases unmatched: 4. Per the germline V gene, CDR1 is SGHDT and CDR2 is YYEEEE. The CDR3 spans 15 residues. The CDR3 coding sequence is TGTGCCAGCAGGCTGACTAGCTCGAACACCGGGGAGCTGTTTTTT. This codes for CASRLTSSNTGELFF.

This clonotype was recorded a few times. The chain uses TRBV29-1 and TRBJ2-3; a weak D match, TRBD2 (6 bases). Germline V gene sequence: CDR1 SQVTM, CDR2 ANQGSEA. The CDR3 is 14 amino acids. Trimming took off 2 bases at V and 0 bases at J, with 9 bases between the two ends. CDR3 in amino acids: CSVEKGTSTDTQYF. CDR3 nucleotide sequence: TGCAGCGTTGAAAAGGGGACTAGCACAGATACGCAGTATTTT.

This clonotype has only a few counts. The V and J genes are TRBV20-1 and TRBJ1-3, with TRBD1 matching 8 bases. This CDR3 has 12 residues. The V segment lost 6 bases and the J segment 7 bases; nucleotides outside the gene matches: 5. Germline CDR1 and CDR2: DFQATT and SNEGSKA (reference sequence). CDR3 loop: CSASRGLNTIYF. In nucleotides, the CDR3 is TGCAGTGCCTCCAGGGGGCTCAACACCATATATTTT.

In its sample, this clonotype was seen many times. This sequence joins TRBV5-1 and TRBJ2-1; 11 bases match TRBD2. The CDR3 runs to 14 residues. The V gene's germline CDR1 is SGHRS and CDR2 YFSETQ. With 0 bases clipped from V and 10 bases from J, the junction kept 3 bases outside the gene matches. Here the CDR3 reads CASSLGLAGYEQFF. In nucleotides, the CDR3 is TGCGCCAGCAGCTTGGGACTAGCGGGATACGAGCAGTTCTTC.

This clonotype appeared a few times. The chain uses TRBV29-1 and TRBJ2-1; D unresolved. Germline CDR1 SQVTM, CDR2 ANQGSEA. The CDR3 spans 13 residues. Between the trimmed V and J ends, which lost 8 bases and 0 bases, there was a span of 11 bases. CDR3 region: CSIRAASYNEQFF. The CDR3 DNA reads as TGCAGCATCCGGGCCGCCTCCTACAATGAGCAGTTCTTC.

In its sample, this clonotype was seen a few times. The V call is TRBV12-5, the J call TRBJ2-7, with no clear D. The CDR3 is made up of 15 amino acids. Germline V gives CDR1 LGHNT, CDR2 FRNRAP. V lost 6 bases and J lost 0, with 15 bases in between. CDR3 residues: CASGLTPAGSYEQYF. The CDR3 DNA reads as TGTGCTAGTGGCCTAACCCCCGCCGGCTCCTACGAGCAGTACTTC.

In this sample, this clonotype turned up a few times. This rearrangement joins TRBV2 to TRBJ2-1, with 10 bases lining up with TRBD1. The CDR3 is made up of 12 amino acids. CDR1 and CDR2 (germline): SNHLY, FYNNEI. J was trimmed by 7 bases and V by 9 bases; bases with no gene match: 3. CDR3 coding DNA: TGTGCCAGTCGACAGGGGGCGAATGAGCAGTTCTTC. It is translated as CASRQGANEQFF.

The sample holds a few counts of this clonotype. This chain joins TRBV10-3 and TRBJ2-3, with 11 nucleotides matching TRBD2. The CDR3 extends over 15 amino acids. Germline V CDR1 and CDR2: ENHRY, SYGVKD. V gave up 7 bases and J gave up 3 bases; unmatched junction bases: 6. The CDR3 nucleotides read TGTGCCATCAAAGGTAGCGGGAGGGGTACAGATACGCAGTATTTT. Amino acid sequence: CAIKGSGRGTDTQYF.

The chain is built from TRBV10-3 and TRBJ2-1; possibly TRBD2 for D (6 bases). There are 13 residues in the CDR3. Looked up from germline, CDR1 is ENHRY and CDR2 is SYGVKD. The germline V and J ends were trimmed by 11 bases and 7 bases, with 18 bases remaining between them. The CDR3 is CAYGEASENEQFF. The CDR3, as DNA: TGTGCCTACGGGGAGGCCTCTGAAAATGAGCAGTTCTTC.

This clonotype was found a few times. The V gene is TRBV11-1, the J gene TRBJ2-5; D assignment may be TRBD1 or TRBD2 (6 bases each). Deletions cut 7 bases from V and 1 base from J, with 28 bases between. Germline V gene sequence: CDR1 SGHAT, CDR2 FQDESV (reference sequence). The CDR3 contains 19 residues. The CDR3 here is CASTFGFGGRAPTQETQYF. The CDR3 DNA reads TGTGCCAGCACCTTCGGGTTCGGGGGCAGGGCCCCTACCCAAGAGACCCAGTACTTC. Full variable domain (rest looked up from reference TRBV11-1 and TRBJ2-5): EAEVAQSPRYKITEKSQAVAFWCDPISGHATLYWYRQILGQGPELLVQFQDESVVDDSQLPKDRFSAERLKGVDSTLKIQPAELGDSAMYLCASTFGFGGRAPTQETQYFGPGTRLLVL.

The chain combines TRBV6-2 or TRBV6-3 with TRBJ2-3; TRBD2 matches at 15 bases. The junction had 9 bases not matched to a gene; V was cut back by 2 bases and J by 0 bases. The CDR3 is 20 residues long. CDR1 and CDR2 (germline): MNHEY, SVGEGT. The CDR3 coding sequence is TGTGCCAGCAGTTACCTGCGGACTAGCGGGAGGGCCTTTAGCACAGATACGCAGTATTTT. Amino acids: CASSYLRTSGRAFSTDTQYF.

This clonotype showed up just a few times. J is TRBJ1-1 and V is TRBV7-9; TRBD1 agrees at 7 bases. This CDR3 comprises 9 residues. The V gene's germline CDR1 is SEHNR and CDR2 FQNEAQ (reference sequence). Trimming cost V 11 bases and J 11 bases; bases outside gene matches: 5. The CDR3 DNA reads TGTGCCGGGGGACAGTTGGCTTTCTTT. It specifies CAGGQLAFF.